This TCR beta chain was obtained from a study of T cell changes during pregnancy in multiple sclerosis. Data came from immunoSEQ multiplex PCR; TCRdb stores just in-frame clones and leaves some out. The sample lists over 50,000 clones, 80% to 90% occurring once. This clonotype was obtained from a female donor in good health, enrolled as a control in a pregnancy study. The sequencing here drew on peripheral blood, taken in the first trimester of pregnancy.

CDR3: CASSLARLGREQYF. Here the CDR3 DNA reads TGTGCCAGCAGCTTAGCCAGGTTGGGGCGCGAGCAGTACTTC. The chain is built from TRBV7-2 and TRBJ2-7; tentative D call: TRBD1 (5 bases). The CDR3 consists of 14 residues. In germline, CDR1 is SGHTA, CDR2 FQGNSA. The V end was cut by 0 bases, the J end by 6 bases, with 12 bases between.